The 13 T cell receptor beta chains in this list originate from one sample, sequenced in a study of spatial heterogeneity in lung cancer. Study-wide results and limits: Tumoral mutation counts were tracked by counts of expanded intratumoral alpha and beta TCRs.

No antigen is known for these receptors. TCRdb re-called the 5' RACE reads with MiXCR, one entry per CDR3 protein. The sample has 4,500 to 6,500 distinct CDR3 sequences; 4.8% are singletons. Time point indicated: sample taken at primary tumor resection. Sequencing used lung tumor tissue, obtained at surgery. These receptors came from a male donor with early-stage non-small cell lung cancer.

This clonotype is judged medium-sized (0.01 to 0.1%). This beta chain is an unintended read in a library built for alpha chains; its size means little. CDR3 sequence: CASSLTGGFYGYTF. CDR3 sequence (DNA): TGTGCCAGCAGCTTGACAGGGGGATTCTATGGCTACACCTTC. The rearrangement joins TRBV5-5 to TRBJ1-2; 8 bases map to TRBD1. Germline CDR1 is SGHKS and CDR2 is YYEKEE (reference sequence). Losses at the gene ends were 1 base for V and 4 bases for J; bases not matched to a gene: 3. This CDR3 comprises 14 residues.

This clonotype was found many times. This beta chain slipped into a library made for alpha chains as a stray read, so its size is not meaningful. The V gene is TRBV10-2, the J gene TRBJ1-1, with D possibly matching TRBD1 (6 bases). Per germline, CDR1 WSHSY and CDR2 SAAADI. CDR3 length: 11 amino acids. V lost 10 bases and J lost 8, with 14 bases in between. CDR3: CATLGGPEAFF. CDR3 nucleotides: TGCGCCACCTTAGGGGGACCCGAAGCTTTCTTT.

This clonotype was observed at least ten times. Found in a library prepared for alpha chains, this beta chain is an off-target read, and its abundance has little meaning. V gene TRBV5-4 combines with J gene TRBJ2-5; D is ambiguous. The CDR3 loop spans 13 amino acids. The V end lost 1 base, the J end lost 5 bases, and 9 bases lay between the germline ends. Per germline, CDR1 SGHNT and CDR2 YYREEE (reference sequence). The CDR3 reads CASSLQHLETQYF. The CDR3 coding sequence is TGTGCCAGCAGCTTGCAACACTTGGAGACCCAGTACTTC.

This clonotype was observed at least ten times. The size of this beta chain means little, since it is a stray read in a library made for alpha chains. The V gene is TRBV6-6, the J gene TRBJ2-5, with 9 bases fitting TRBD1. The CDR3 has 13 amino acids. CDR1 and CDR2 from the germline V gene are MNHNY and SVGAGI (reference sequence). V shed 7 bases, J shed 5 bases, and the junction held 5 bases outside the gene matches. CDR3 sequence reads: CASNSGTGETQYF. The CDR3 region has the DNA TGTGCCAGCAACTCCGGGACAGGGGAGACCCAGTACTTC.

This clonotype has more than one count but fewer than ten. Within a library made for alpha chains, this beta chain is off target, and its count is uninformative. V usage is TRBV4-3 and J usage is TRBJ2-5; 11 bases are a match to TRBD1. This CDR3 comprises 18 residues. Losses at the gene ends were 0 bases for V and 4 bases for J; bases not matched to a gene: 10. Germline V CDR1 and CDR2: LGHNA, YSLEER. The CDR3 is CASSQDLRSGTGGETQYF. The DNA of the CDR3 is TGCGCCAGCAGCCAAGATTTACGCTCCGGGACAGGGGGAGAGACCCAGTACTTC.

By its share, this clonotype is medium-sized. This beta chain represents an off-target read in a library built for alpha chains; its size is of limited meaning. The CDR3 reads CASSLEGTGGWGTEAFF. The DNA for the CDR3 is TGTGCCAGCAGCTTAGAGGGGACAGGGGGCTGGGGCACTGAAGCTTTCTTT. This chain connects TRBV7-2 to TRBJ1-1; TRBD1 aligns across 12 bases. Germline trimming cut 1 base from V and 4 bases from J; bases unmatched to any gene: 7. The CDR3 covers 17 residues. Germline values: CDR1 SGHTA, CDR2 FQGNSA.

This clonotype counts as medium-sized. This beta chain is a stray read from a library made for alpha chains; its abundance is not meaningful. The CDR3 loop reads CASSTGTGWYEQYF. CDR3 nucleotide sequence: TGTGCCAGCAGTACCGGGACAGGGTGGTACGAGCAGTACTTC. The chain is built from TRBV12-3 or TRBV12-4 and TRBJ2-7, with TRBD1 matching 9 bases. The CDR3 sequence is 14 residues long. Trimming at V came to 5 bases and at J to 4 bases, leaving 6 bases not matched to a gene.

This clonotype was seen ten or more times. This beta chain slipped into a library made for alpha chains as a stray read, so its size is not meaningful. The chain couples TRBV6-5 to TRBJ1-1, with TRBD1 as a possible D gene (5 bases). Germline V lookup: CDR1 MNHEY, CDR2 SVGAGI. The CDR3 totals 12 residues. Trimming took 8 bases from V and 3 from J, leaving 10 bases between them. The CDR3 DNA reads as TGTGCCAGCGAGGGGTTGGACACTGAAGCTTTCTTT. Translated, it gives CASEGLDTEAFF.

This clonotype was seen at least ten times. In a library made to pick up alpha chains, this beta chain is a stray read with a size that means little. The gene calls are TRBV27 and TRBJ2-5, with D tentatively TRBD1 (6 bases). This CDR3 has 15 amino acids. Trimming removed 0 bases from V and 3 bases from J, with 11 bases in between. In germline, CDR1 is MNHEY, CDR2 SMNVEV (reference sequence). The CDR3 here is CASSLSNHREETQYF. Written as DNA, the CDR3 is TGTGCCAGCAGTTTATCGAACCACAGGGAAGAGACCCAGTACTTC.

This clonotype was counted many times. This beta chain is an unintended read in a library built for alpha chains; its size means little. The chain links TRBV7-9 to TRBJ2-7; 7 bases are a match to TRBD1. Trimming removed 5 bases from V and 6 bases from J; junction bases left unmatched: 10. This CDR3 comprises 14 residues. From germline, CDR1 is SEHNR and CDR2 FQNEAQ (reference sequence). This CDR3 is CASSTYRGSSEQYF. The CDR3 DNA sequence: TGTGCCAGCAGCACCTACAGGGGTTCGTCCGAGCAGTACTTC. Looking up the rest from reference TRBV7-9 and TRBJ2-7 gives the full variable domain: DTGVSQNPRHKITKRGQNVTFRCDPISEHNRLYWYRQTLGQGPEFLTYFQNEAQLEKSRLLSDRFSAERPKGSFSTLEIQRTEQGDSAMYLCASSTYRGSSEQYFGPGTRLTVT.

There are many counts of this clonotype. A library prepared for alpha chains yielded this beta chain as an off-target read; its size is of little meaning. V and J are TRBV5-1 and TRBJ2-2, with TRBD2 matching 8 bases. The CDR3 is 15 residues long. J lost 4 bases, V lost 3 bases, and 5 bases had no gene match. Germline V CDR1 and CDR2: SGHRS, YFSETQ. CDR3 DNA: TGCGCCAGCAGCTCCAGCGGGAGTGGCACCGGGGAGCTGTTTTTT. Protein sequence: CASSSSGSGTGELFF.

There are many counts of this clonotype. As an off-target read in a library built for alpha chains, this beta chain has a frequency of little significance. J is TRBJ1-2 and V is TRBV7-2; the D gene is possibly TRBD1 (6 bases). With 6 bases removed from V and 6 bases from J, the gap between germline ends came to 11 bases. Germline assignment: CDR1 SGHTA and CDR2 FQGNSA. The CDR3 has 12 amino acids. The CDR3 DNA is TGTGCCAGCAGGTTGTGGGACAATGGCTACACCTTC. Its protein product is CASRLWDNGYTF.

This clonotype was seen many times. For a library built for alpha chains, this beta chain is a stray read; little rests on its size. The gene calls are TRBV15 and TRBJ2-5; no clear D gene. V shed 0 bases and J shed 5 bases, with 13 bases lying between them. Germline lookup yields CDR1 LNHNV and CDR2 YYDKDF (reference sequence). The CDR3 has 15 amino acids. CDR3 in amino acids: CATSRDRVPLETQYF. CDR3 coding DNA: TGTGCCACCAGCAGAGATCGTGTTCCCCTGGAGACCCAGTACTTC.